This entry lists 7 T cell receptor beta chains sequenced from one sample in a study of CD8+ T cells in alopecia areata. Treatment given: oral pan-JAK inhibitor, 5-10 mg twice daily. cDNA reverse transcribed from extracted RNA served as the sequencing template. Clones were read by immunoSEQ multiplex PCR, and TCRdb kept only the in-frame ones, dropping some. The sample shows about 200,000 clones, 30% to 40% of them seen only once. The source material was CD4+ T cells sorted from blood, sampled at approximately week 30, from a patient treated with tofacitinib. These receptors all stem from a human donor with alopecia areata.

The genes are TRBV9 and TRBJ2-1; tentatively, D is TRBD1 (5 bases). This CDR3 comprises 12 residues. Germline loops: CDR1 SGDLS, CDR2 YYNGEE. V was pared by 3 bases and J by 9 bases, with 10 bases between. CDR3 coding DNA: TGTGCCAGCAGCGACCAGGGCGGTGAGCAGTTCTTC. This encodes CASSDQGGEQFF.

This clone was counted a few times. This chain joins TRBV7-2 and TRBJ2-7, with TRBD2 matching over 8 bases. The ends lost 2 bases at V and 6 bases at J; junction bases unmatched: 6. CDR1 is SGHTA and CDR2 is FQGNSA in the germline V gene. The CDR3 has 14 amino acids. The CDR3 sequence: CASSLTPAGGEQYF. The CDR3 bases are TGTGCCAGCAGCTTAACACCCGCGGGGGGCGAGCAGTACTTC.

CDR3 DNA sequence: TGTGCCTGGAGTGTTAAGACAGGAGTCTACGAGCAGTACTTC. This translates into CAWSVKTGVYEQYF. The V gene is TRBV30, the J gene TRBJ2-7, with D tentatively TRBD1 (6 bases). Germline-derived CDR1 and CDR2 are GTSNPN and SVGIG (reference sequence). The CDR3 extends over 14 amino acids. The ends were cut back, 0 bases at V and 3 bases at J, with 12 bases in the middle.

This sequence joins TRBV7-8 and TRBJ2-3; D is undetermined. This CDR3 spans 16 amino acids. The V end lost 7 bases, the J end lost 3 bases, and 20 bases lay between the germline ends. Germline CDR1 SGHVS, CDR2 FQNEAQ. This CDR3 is CASILTPGGSTDTQYF. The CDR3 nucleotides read TGTGCCAGCATCCTTACGCCGGGTGGTAGTACAGATACGCAGTATTTT.

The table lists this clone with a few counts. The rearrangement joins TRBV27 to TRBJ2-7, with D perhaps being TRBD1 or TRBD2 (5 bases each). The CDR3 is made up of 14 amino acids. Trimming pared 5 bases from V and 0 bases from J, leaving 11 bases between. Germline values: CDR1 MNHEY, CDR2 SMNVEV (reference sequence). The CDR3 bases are TGTGCCAGCAGTGCTCGGGGCACCTCCTACGAGCAGTACTTC. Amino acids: CASSARGTSYEQYF.

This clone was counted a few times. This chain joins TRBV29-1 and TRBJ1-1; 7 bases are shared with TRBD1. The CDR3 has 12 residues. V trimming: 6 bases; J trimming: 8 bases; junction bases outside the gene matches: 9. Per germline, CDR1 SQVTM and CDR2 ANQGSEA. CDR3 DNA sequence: TGCAGCGTAAAGGGGGCGGCGCGGGAAGCTTTCTTT. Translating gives CSVKGAAREAFF. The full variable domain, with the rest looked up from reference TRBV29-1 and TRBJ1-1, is SAVISQKPSRDICQRGTSLTIQCQVDSQVTMMFWYRQQPGQSLTLIATANQGSEATYESGFVIDKFPISRPNLTFSTLTVSNMSPEDSSIYLCSVKGAAREAFFGQGTRLTVV.

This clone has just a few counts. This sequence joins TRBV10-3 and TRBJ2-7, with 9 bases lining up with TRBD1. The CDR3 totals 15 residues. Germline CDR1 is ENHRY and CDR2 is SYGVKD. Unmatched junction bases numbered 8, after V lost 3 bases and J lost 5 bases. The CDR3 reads CAISDTDRGRHEQYF. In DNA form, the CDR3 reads TGTGCCATCAGTGATACGGACAGGGGTAGGCACGAGCAGTACTTC.